The 29 T cell receptor beta chains reported below all come from one sample, sequenced in a study of T cell responses to AZD1222 COVID-19 vaccine (dated by TCRdb to the early 2020s). Library method: the immunoSEQ multiplex PCR assay. The table comes from immuneACCESS by way of TCRdb, which keeps in-frame sequences with V and J called. Part of the clones is missing from these tables; in studies checked, under half for an unresolved V gene and the rest for unknown reasons. This sample has roughly 160,000 clones in its table, and approximately 90% of those were observed once. Roughly 4.5% of the sample goes to the ten largest clones. The meaning of the sample's time point label: baseline before first vaccination. Read against the paper, the sample's treatment or condition label means: meningococcal conjugate vaccine given as trial control. The source was peripheral blood, collected on day 0 of MenACWY control vaccination. The receptors were sampled from an adult in good health.

With regard to this clone: Additional DNA sequences in this sample encode the identical CDR3. The gene calls are TRBV5-1 and TRBJ2-7, with D hard to call. The CDR3 covers 12 residues. Germline CDR1 and CDR2: SGHRS and YFSETQ. V was clipped by 4 bases and J by 4 bases, with 9 bases between them. This chain's CDR3 is CASSLDGYEQYF. CDR3 bases: TGCGCCAGCAGCCTGGACGGTTACGAGCAGTACTTC.

The chain recombines TRBV29-1 with TRBJ1-3; 7 bases agree with TRBD1. The germline gives CDR1 SQVTM, CDR2 ANQGSEA. Losses at the gene ends were 3 bases for V and 6 bases for J; bases not matched to a gene: 8. The CDR3 consists of 14 residues. CDR3 nucleotides: TGCAGCGTTGAGCCGGGACAGAACCCAAACACCATATATTTT. Protein: CSVEPGQNPNTIYF.

V gene TRBV6-4 combines with J gene TRBJ1-2, with D possibly TRBD1 on 5 matching bases. Germline V lookup: CDR1 MRHNA, CDR2 SNTAGT. V lost 3 bases to trimming and J lost 4 bases, with 15 bases between them. The CDR3 extends over 15 amino acids. The CDR3 loop reads CASSEGAGTLYGYTF. CDR3 in DNA: TGTGCCAGCAGTGAAGGGGCAGGAACCCTCTATGGCTACACCTTC.

As concerns this clone: The junction does not match germline at one end; this may be a read error. The J gene is TRBJ1-2, the V gene TRBV6-2 or TRBV6-3; D is possibly TRBD1 (6 bases). Per germline, CDR1 MNHEY and CDR2 SVGEGT. The CDR3 sequence is 14 residues long. The CDR3: CASSHSDRYYGYTF. As DNA, the CDR3 is TGTGCCAGCAGTCACTCGGACAGATACTATGGCTACACCTTC.

The chain couples TRBV2 to TRBJ1-2, with D unresolved. Trimming took 1 base from V and 3 from J, leaving 6 bases between them. The germline V gene encodes CDR1 SNHLY and CDR2 FYNNEI. The CDR3 runs to 13 residues. CDR3 in DNA: TGTGCCAGCAGTGAAGTGCGGTACTATGGCTACACCTTC. Protein product: CASSEVRYYGYTF.

The rearrangement uses TRBV4-1 and TRBJ2-3; 8 bases map to TRBD2. CDR3 size: 17 residues. The germline gives CDR1 MGHRA, CDR2 YSYEKL. V was clipped by 0 bases and J by 4 bases; unmatched bases: 9. The CDR3 reads CASSQDITGGPSDTQYF. Written as DNA, the CDR3 is TGCGCCAGCAGCCAAGATATCACGGGAGGGCCATCAGATACGCAGTATTTT.

CDR3 sequence reads: CASSPTRDATQYF. CDR3 nucleotides: TGTGCCAGCAGTCCTACCAGGGATGCTACGCAGTATTTT. The rearrangement links TRBV27 to TRBJ2-3; D may be TRBD1 (5 bases). The CDR3 sequence is 13 residues long. Germline V gene data show CDR1 as MNHEY and CDR2 as SMNVEV (reference sequence). V was cut by 5 bases and J by 8 bases, with 14 bases left in between.

The rearrangement links TRBV28 to TRBJ1-3, with D perhaps TRBD1 (5 bases). The CDR3 totals 13 residues. V lost 8 bases and J 0 bases, leaving 8 bases between the germline ends. CDR1 MDHEN and CDR2 SYDVKM come from the germline V gene. The DNA of the CDR3 is TGTGCCAGCTGGGGCAGCTCTGGAAACACCATATATTTT. The encoded protein is CASWGSSGNTIYF.

Notes on this clone: Other DNA sequences in the same sample also yield this CDR3. This chain uses TRBV28 with TRBJ2-6; D call uncertain. The CDR3 covers 14 residues. The germline V and J ends were trimmed by 6 bases and 2 bases, with 8 bases remaining between them. Germline lookup yields CDR1 MDHEN and CDR2 SYDVKM. CDR3 in amino acids: CASSLSAGANVLTF. DNA of the CDR3: TGTGCCAGCAGCCTGTCCGCTGGGGCCAACGTCCTGACTTTC.

V and J are TRBV11-1 and TRBJ2-1; D is unresolved. V was pared by 1 base and J by 8 bases, with 6 bases between. The CDR3 is made up of 12 amino acids. The V gene's germline CDR1 is SGHAT and CDR2 FQDESV (reference sequence). CDR3 bases: TGTGCCAGCAGCTTAGTATCCGATGAGCAGTTCTTC. Its translation is CASSLVSDEQFF.

The V call is TRBV6-1, the J call TRBJ2-3; 8 nucleotides line up with TRBD1. The germline gives CDR1 MNHNS, CDR2 SASEGT. Losses at the gene ends were 2 bases for V and 9 bases for J; bases not matched to a gene: 4. This CDR3 is built from 13 residues. The CDR3 nucleotides read TGTGCCAGCAGTGAAAGAGGGACAGGAACGCAGTATTTT. This codes for CASSERGTGTQYF.

The gene calls are TRBV6-5 and TRBJ1-5, with TRBD1 matching over 7 bases. Trimming removed 11 bases from V and 6 bases from J; junction bases left unmatched: 4. Germline CDR1 and CDR2: MNHEY and SVGAGI. CDR3 length equals 11 residues. The CDR3 DNA reads as TGTGCCGTAGGGGGCGGTCAGCCCCAGCATTTT. Translation: CAVGGGQPQHF.

This chain uses TRBV19 with TRBJ2-3; possible D gene TRBD1, 5 bases. V lost 4 bases and J 2 bases, leaving 10 bases between the germline ends. Looked up from germline, CDR1 is LNHDA and CDR2 is SQIVND (reference sequence). This CDR3 spans 14 amino acids. The chain's CDR3 is CASSTDSHTDTQYF. Here the CDR3 DNA reads TGTGCCAGTAGTACCGACAGTCACACAGATACGCAGTATTTT.

The V and J genes are TRBV25-1 and TRBJ1-4; a possible D gene is TRBD1 (5 bases). CDR1 is MGHDK, CDR2 SYGVNS, per germline. V shed 5 bases and J shed 8 bases, with 18 bases lying between them. The CDR3 is 15 residues long. The CDR3 nucleotides are TGTGCCAGCAGTATAGACAGCCCGATAGGGGAAAAACTGTTTTTT. This codes for CASSIDSPIGEKLFF.

The chain links TRBV5-5 to TRBJ1-3; D unresolved. The V gene lost 4 bases and the J gene lost 2 bases, with 13 bases spanning the gap. This CDR3 comprises 15 residues. Germline-derived CDR1 and CDR2 are SGHKS and YYEKEE (reference sequence). CDR3 protein: CASSPTRGAGNTIYF. The CDR3 DNA follows: TGTGCCAGCAGCCCGACGAGAGGAGCTGGAAACACCATATATTTT.

The CDR3 loop reads CASSLDSLPGNEQFF. The CDR3 DNA reads as TGTGCCAGCAGCTTAGACAGCCTTCCGGGGAATGAGCAGTTCTTC. V gene TRBV11-2 combines with J gene TRBJ2-1, with D perhaps matching TRBD2 (5 bases). The V gene's germline CDR1 is SGHAT and CDR2 FQNNGV. The CDR3 contains 15 residues. Trimming pared 0 bases from V and 7 bases from J, leaving 13 bases between.

The CDR3 here is CASSPPGSTDTQYF. CDR3 nucleotide sequence: TGTGCCAGCTCACCACCCGGGAGCACAGATACGCAGTATTTT. The chain links TRBV18 to TRBJ2-3; D is unresolved. Germline-derived CDR1 and CDR2 are KGHSH and LQKENI. The CDR3 totals 14 residues. V lost 0 bases to trimming and J lost 0 bases, with 4 bases between them.

J is TRBJ2-1 and V is TRBV28, with D tentatively TRBD2 (6 bases). Per the germline V gene, CDR1 is MDHEN and CDR2 is SYDVKM. V was trimmed by 5 bases and J by 2 bases, leaving 16 bases between them. CDR3 length: 16 residues. The CDR3 sequence is CASSPPRGGAYNEQFF. The CDR3 DNA is TGTGCCAGCAGTCCCCCTCGGGGCGGGGCCTACAATGAGCAGTTCTTC.

This chain uses TRBV7-2 with TRBJ2-2; D call uncertain. Germline V CDR1 and CDR2: SGHTA, FQGNSA. The CDR3 totals 17 residues. V was shortened by 1 base and J by 4 bases, with 16 bases between the two germline ends. DNA of the CDR3: TGTGCCAGCAGCTTAGGGGCCCCGGCTATCGGCACCGGGGAGCTGTTTTTT. Translated: CASSLGAPAIGTGELFF. Based on the CDR3 plus reference TRBV7-2 and TRBJ2-2, the full variable domain is GAGVSQSPSNKVTEKGKDVELRCDPISGHTALYWYRQSLGQGLEFLIYFQGNSAPDKSGLPSDRFSAERTGGSVSTLTIQRTQQEDSAVYLCASSLGAPAIGTGELFFGEGSRLTVL.

The J gene is TRBJ1-6, the V gene TRBV5-1; D call uncertain. Trimming took off 0 bases at V and 6 bases at J, with 4 bases between the two ends. This CDR3 region has 13 residues. Germline V lookup: CDR1 SGHRS, CDR2 YFSETQ. The CDR3 protein is CASSLGSNSPLHF. Here the CDR3 DNA reads TGCGCCAGCAGCTTGGGCAGTAATTCACCCCTCCACTTT.

This chain uses TRBV7-9 with TRBJ2-7, with 10 bases that match TRBD2. The V gene's germline CDR1 is SEHNR and CDR2 FQNEAQ (reference sequence). The CDR3 is 16 residues long. Trimming at V came to 5 bases and at J to 0 bases, leaving 7 bases not matched to a gene. The chain's CDR3 is CASSPGRTSGSYEQYF. The CDR3 bases are TGTGCCAGCAGCCCCGGGAGGACTAGCGGCTCCTACGAGCAGTACTTC.

This rearrangement joins TRBV3-1 (or the pseudogene TRBV3-2) to TRBJ1-2, with D perhaps matching TRBD1 (5 bases). CDR3 length: 13 residues. Germline assignment: CDR1 LGHDT and CDR2 YNNKEL (reference sequence). Trimming stripped 5 bases from V and 2 bases from J, with 9 bases between. The CDR3 DNA is TGTGCCAGCAGCAGTTCAGGGAACTATGGCTACACCTTC. Protein product: CASSSSGNYGYTF.

This clone was detected once. The J gene is TRBJ1-1, the V gene TRBV30; TRBD1 is a possible D gene (5 bases). Germline V CDR1 and CDR2: GTSNPN, SVGIG (reference sequence). Trimming left V 3 bases short and J 1 base short, with 12 bases between. There are 14 residues in the CDR3. CDR3 nucleotide sequence: TGTGCCTGGAGGCCGGGACGGCAGAACACTGAAGCTTTCTTT. This codes for CAWRPGRQNTEAFF.

The chain recombines TRBV19 with TRBJ2-6; no clear D gene. The ends were cut back, 6 bases at V and 0 bases at J, with 9 bases in the middle. The CDR3 is 15 amino acids. Germline V lookup: CDR1 LNHDA, CDR2 SQIVND (reference sequence). This chain's CDR3 is CASRDGSSGANVLTF. Here the CDR3 DNA reads TGTGCCAGTAGAGACGGCTCCTCTGGGGCCAACGTCCTGACTTTC.

The rearrangement uses TRBV30 and TRBJ2-2; D possibly matches TRBD1 or TRBD2 (5 bases each). V lost 0 bases and J 6 bases, leaving 8 bases between the germline ends. This CDR3 has 13 residues. Germline-derived CDR1 and CDR2 are GTSNPN and SVGIG (reference sequence). This chain's CDR3 is CAWSVRGPGELFF. CDR3 DNA sequence: TGTGCCTGGAGTGTTCGGGGACCCGGGGAGCTGTTTTTT.

V gene TRBV4-3 combines with J gene TRBJ2-5; D unresolved. The V gene lost 4 bases and the J gene lost 5 bases, with 11 bases spanning the gap. Per germline, CDR1 LGHNA and CDR2 YSLEER. The CDR3 consists of 13 residues. The CDR3 loop reads CASSLDRAETQYF. CDR3 bases: TGCGCCAGCAGCCTGGACCGTGCGGAGACCCAGTACTTC.

The chain links TRBV7-9 to TRBJ2-1; TRBD1 matches 7 bases. Germline lookup yields CDR1 SEHNR and CDR2 FQNEAQ (reference sequence). The ends lost 1 base at V and 0 bases at J; junction bases unmatched: 6. The CDR3 contains 17 residues. CDR3 sequence (DNA): TGTGCCAGCAGCTTAGTGACAGGGACAGACTCCTACAATGAGCAGTTCTTC. Translated: CASSLVTGTDSYNEQFF.

The J gene is TRBJ1-1, the V gene TRBV3-1 (or the pseudogene TRBV3-2); D is uncertain. There are 13 residues in the CDR3. Trimming cost V 3 bases and J 4 bases, with 9 bases left between them. Per germline, CDR1 LGHDT and CDR2 YNNKEL (reference sequence). The CDR3: CASSQHLGTEAFF. The CDR3 region has the DNA TGTGCCAGCAGCCAGCACCTGGGCACTGAAGCTTTCTTT.

The genes are TRBV19 and TRBJ2-3; TRBD2 is a possible D gene (5 bases). This CDR3 is 15 amino acids long. Trimming shortened V by 2 bases and J by 3 bases, and 12 bases separated the two germline ends. Germline-derived CDR1 and CDR2 are LNHDA and SQIVND (reference sequence). CDR3 sequence: CASSIMGGPTDTQYF. CDR3 nucleotide sequence: TGTGCCAGTAGTATAATGGGCGGGCCTACAGATACGCAGTATTTT.